This TCR beta chain was captured by sequencing in a study of OX40 agonist ivuxolimab in advanced cancers. Study-wide findings and caveats: CD4+ and CD8+ T cells in blood underwent clonal expansion by week 6 at 0.1 to 3.0 mg/kg.

This CDR3 spans 14 amino acids. CDR1 is MDHEN, CDR2 SYDVKM, per germline. J lost 6 bases, V lost 4 bases, and 3 bases had no gene match. Autoimmune disease history or systemic immunosuppression meant exclusion. On this clone: The antigen is undetermined.

The assay was immunoSEQ multiplex PCR, and TCRdb's table has in-frame clones only and misses some. The sample has more than 45,000 clones, less than 90% seen once; the top ten hold less than 4%. The sequence derives from an adult with an advanced solid tumor such as melanoma, head and neck, liver or kidney cancer. J is TRBJ2-4 and V is TRBV28, with 10 bases identical to TRBD2. Sequencing was performed on CD4+ or CD8+ T cells sorted from blood, taken in a trial of the OX40 agonist ivuxolimab. The CDR3, as DNA: TGTGCCAGCAGTTCCTCTAGCGGGGGAAACATTCAGTACTTC. Its translation: CASSSSSGGNIQYF.